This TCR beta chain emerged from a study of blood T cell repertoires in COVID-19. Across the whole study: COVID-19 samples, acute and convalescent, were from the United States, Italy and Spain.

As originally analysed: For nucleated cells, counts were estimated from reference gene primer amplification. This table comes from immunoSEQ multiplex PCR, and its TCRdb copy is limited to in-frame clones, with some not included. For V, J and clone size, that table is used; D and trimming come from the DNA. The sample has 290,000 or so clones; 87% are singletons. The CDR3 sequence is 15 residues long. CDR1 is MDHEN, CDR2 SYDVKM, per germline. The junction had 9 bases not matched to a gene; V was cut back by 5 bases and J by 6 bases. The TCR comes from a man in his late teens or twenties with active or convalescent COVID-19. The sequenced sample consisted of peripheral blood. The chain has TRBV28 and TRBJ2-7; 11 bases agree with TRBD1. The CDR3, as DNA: TGTGCCAGCAGTACACCCCGGGACAGGGGGAGCGAGCAGTACTTC. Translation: CASSTPRDRGSEQYF.